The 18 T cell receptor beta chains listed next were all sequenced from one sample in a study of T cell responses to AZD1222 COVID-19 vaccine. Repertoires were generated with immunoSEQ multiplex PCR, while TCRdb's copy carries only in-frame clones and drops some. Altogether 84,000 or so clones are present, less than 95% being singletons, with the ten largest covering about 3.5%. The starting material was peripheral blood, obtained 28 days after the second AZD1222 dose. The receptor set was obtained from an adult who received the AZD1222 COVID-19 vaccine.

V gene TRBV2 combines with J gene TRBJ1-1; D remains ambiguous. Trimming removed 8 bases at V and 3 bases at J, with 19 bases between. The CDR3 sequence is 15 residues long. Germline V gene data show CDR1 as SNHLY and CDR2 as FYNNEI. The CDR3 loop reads CASPNPRDIYTEAFF. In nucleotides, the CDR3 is TGTGCCAGCCCCAATCCCCGCGACATCTACACTGAAGCTTTCTTT.

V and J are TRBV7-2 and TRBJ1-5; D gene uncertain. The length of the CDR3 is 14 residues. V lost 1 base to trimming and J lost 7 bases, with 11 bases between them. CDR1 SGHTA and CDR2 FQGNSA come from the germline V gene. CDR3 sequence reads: CASSLVGYNQPQHF. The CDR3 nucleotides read TGTGCCAGCAGCTTAGTGGGATATAACCAGCCCCAGCATTTT. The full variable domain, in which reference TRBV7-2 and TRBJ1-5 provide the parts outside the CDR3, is GAGVSQSPSNKVTEKGKDVELRCDPISGHTALYWYRQSLGQGLEFLIYFQGNSAPDKSGLPSDRFSAERTGGSVSTLTIQRTQQEDSAVYLCASSLVGYNQPQHFGDGTRLSIL.

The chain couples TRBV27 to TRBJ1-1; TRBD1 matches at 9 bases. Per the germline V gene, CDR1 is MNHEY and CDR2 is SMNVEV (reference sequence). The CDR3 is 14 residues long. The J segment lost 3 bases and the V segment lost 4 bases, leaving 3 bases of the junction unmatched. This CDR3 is CASSSDRGDTEAFF. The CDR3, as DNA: TGTGCCAGCAGTTCGGACAGGGGAGACACTGAAGCTTTCTTT.

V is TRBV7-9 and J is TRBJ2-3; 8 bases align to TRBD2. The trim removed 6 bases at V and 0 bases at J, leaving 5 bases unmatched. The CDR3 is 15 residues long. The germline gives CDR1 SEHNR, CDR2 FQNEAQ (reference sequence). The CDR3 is CASRATSGSTDTQYF. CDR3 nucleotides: TGTGCCAGCAGAGCCACTAGCGGAAGCACAGATACGCAGTATTTT.

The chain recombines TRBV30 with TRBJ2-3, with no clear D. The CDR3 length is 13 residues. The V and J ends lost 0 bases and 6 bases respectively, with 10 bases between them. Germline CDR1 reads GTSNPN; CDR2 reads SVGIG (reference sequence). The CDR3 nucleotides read TGTGCCTGGAGTGTTAGTATGGCCGATACGCAGTATTTT. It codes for CAWSVSMADTQYF.

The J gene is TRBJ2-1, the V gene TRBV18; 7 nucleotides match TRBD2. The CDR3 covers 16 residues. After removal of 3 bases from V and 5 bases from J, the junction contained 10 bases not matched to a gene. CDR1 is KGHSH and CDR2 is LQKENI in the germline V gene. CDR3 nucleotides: TGTGCCAGCTCACCCACCGTCCCCGCGGGGGACAATGAGCAGTTCTTC. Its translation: CASSPTVPAGDNEQFF. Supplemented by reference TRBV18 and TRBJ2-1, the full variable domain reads NAGVMQNPRHLVRRRGQEARLRCSPMKGHSHVYWYRQLPEEGLKFMVYLQKENIIDESGMPKERFSAEFPKEGPSILRIQQVVRGDSAAYFCASSPTVPAGDNEQFFGPGTRLTVL.

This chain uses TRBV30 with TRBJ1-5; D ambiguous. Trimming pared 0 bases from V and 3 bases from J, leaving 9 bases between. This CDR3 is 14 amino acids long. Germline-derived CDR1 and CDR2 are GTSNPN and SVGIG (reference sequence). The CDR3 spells CAWSVSADNQPQHF. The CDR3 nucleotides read TGTGCCTGGAGTGTATCGGCTGACAATCAGCCCCAGCATTTT.

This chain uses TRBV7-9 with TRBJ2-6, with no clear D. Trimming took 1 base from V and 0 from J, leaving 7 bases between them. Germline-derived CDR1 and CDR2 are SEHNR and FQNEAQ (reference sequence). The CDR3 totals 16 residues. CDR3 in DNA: TGTGCCAGCAGCTTAGTGGTAATCTCTGGGGCCAACGTCCTGACTTTC. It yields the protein CASSLVVISGANVLTF.

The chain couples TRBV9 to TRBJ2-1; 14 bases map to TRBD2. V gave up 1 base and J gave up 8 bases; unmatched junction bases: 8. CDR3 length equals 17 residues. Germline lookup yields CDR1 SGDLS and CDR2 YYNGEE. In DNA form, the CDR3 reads TGTGCCAGCAGCGTATGGACTAGCGGGAGGCTAGTCGATGAGCAGTTCTTC. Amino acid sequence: CASSVWTSGRLVDEQFF.

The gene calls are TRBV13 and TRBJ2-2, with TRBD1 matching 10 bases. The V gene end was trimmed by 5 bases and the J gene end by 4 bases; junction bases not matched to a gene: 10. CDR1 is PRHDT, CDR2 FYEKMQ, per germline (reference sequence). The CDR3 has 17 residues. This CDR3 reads CASSGQGEVRPTGELFF. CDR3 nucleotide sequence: TGTGCCAGCAGCGGACAGGGGGAAGTCCGACCCACCGGGGAGCTGTTTTTT.

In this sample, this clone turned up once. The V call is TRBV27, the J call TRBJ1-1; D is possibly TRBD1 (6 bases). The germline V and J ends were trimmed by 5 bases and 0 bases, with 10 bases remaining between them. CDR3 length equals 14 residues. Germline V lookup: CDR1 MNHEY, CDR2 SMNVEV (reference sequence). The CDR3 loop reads CASSRRGMNTEAFF. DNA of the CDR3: TGTGCCAGCAGTAGGAGGGGGATGAACACTGAAGCTTTCTTT.

The CDR3, as DNA: TGTGCCAGCAGTTTAAGAAGCGGGGGCCTAAACATTCAGTACTTC. It specifies CASSLRSGGLNIQYF. The genes are TRBV28 and TRBJ2-4, with 8 bases identical to TRBD2. J lost 6 bases, V lost 2 bases, and 6 bases had no gene match. This CDR3 has 15 residues. The germline gives CDR1 MDHEN, CDR2 SYDVKM.

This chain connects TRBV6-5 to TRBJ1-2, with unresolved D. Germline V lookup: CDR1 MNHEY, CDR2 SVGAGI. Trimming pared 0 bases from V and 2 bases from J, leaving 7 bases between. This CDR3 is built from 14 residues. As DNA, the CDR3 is TGTGCCAGCAGTTACTCTCCCAGAAACTATGGCTACACCTTC. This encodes CASSYSPRNYGYTF.

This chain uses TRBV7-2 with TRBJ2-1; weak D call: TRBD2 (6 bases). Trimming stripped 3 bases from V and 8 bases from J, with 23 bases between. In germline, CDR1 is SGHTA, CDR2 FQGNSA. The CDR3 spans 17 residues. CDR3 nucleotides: TGTGCCAGCAGCTTCCCGAATACTAGCATGGATATGCATGAGCAGTTCTTC. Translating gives CASSFPNTSMDMHEQFF.

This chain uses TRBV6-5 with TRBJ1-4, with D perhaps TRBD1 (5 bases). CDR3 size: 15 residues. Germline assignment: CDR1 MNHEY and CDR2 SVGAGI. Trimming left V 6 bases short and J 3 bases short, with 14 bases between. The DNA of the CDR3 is TGTGCCAGCAGCTCCATCAGGGAGGCTAATGAAAAACTGTTTTTT. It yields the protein CASSSIREANEKLFF.

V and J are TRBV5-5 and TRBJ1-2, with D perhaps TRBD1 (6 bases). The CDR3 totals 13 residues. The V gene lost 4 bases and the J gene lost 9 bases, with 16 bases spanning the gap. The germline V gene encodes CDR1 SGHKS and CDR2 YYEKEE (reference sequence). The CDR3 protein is CASSRDLGGSYTF. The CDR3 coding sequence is TGTGCCAGCAGCCGCGACCTAGGGGGTAGCTACACCTTC.

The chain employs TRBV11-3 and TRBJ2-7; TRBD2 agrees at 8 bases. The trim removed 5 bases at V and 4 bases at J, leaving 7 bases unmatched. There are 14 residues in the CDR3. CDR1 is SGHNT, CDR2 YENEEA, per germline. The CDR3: CASSPGLGVYEQYF. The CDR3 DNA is TGTGCCAGCAGCCCGGGACTAGGGGTTTACGAGCAGTACTTC.

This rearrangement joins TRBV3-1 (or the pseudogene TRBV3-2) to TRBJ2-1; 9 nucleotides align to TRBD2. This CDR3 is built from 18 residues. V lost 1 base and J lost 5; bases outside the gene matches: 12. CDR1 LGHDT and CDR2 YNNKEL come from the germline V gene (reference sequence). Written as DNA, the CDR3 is TGTGCCAGCAGCCAAGGATTTGTGGCGGGAGGGCCGAACAATGAGCAGTTCTTC. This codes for CASSQGFVAGGPNNEQFF.